Included here is one T cell receptor (beta chain) sequence, with context. Which antigen it targets is not known. No quality values exist for individual bases; no much larger clone is one base distant. The source of the sample is a study of blood T cell repertoires in COVID-19 (dated by TCRdb to about 2020). Regarding the research as a whole: The collaborator samples originated in the United States, Italy and Spain and spanned the acute and convalescent phases of COVID-19. The prospective study material was composed of cDNA or gDNA derived from T cells, B-cell-depleted T cells, or PBMCs. The dataset comprised deeply sampled blood TCRbeta repertoires from subjects exposed to, actively infected with, or recovered from COVID-19. A freely available public database, intended as a resource for researchers studying the immune response to SARS-CoV-2, is where the repertoires were released. The samples were drawn from two sources: the first 160 participants of the ongoing ImmuneRACE study, and 1,000 to 1,500 subjects contributed by 6 global collaborators. Sample metadata almost always included a de-identified subject ID, COVID-19 status, age in years and sex. Where available, HLA class I and class II types were obtained from metadata supplied by the sample provider rather than from assay-based typing. Paper-wide results and their limitations: How much clinical and demographic metadata was included differed by source and by participant, and the metadata was provided uncurated.

Each collaborating institution followed its own protocols to collect whole blood in K2EDTA tubes. For TCRbeta analysis, collaborators shipped samples in one of three forms: frozen whole blood, isolated PBMCs, or DNA extracted from either of those sample types. TCRbeta CDR3 regions were amplified from genomic DNA by means of the immunoSEQ Assay, a bias-controlled multiplex PCR. Per the source publication's procedure: Nucleated cell counts per sample were estimated from amplification of reference gene primers within the assay. To quantify the absolute abundance of each unique TCRbeta CDR3 rearrangement, sequence reads were collapsed and filtered. For each sample, productive Simpson clonality was calculated as the square root of Simpson's diversity index across productive rearrangements. TCRdb's version of the immuneACCESS table is confined to in-frame rearrangements and falls short of the full clone set. An unresolved V gene accounts for under half of the shortfall where checked; the remainder is of unknown origin. V and J calls and clone size are those listed in that table; D and trimming were worked out from the DNA. In all, the sample holds 81,000 or so clones, and around 91% of those were seen once. The ten most abundant clones make up about 12% of the sample.

After removal of 3 bases from V and 2 bases from J, the junction retains 6 bases not matched to a gene. Including the terminal cysteine and phenylalanine, the CDR3 comprises 15 residues. Just the 45-base CDR3 DNA is kept, in frame starting at base 1. The CDR1 and CDR2 encoded by the germline V gene (reference sequence) are LGHDT and YNNKEL. The sample consisted of peripheral blood. The chain is made from TRBV3-1 (or the pseudogene TRBV3-2) and TRBJ1-2, with 7 central nucleotides matching TRBD1. The receptor was isolated from a man aged 70 or older with active or convalescent COVID-19. The CDR3 has the sequence CASSHGTAVNYGYTF. The bases are TGTGCCAGCAGCCATGGGACAGCAGTAAACTATGGCTACACCTTC.